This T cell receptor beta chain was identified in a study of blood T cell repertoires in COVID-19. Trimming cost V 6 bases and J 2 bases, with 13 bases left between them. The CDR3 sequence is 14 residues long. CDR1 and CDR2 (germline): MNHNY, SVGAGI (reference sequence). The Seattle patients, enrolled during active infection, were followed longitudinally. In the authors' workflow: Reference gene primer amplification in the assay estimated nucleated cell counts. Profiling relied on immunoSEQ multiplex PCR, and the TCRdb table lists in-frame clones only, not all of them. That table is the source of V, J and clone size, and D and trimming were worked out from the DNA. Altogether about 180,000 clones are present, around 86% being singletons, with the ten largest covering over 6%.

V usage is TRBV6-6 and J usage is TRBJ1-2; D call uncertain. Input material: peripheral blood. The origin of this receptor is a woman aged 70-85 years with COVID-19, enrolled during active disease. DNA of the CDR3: TGTGCCAGCAGCGCGGACTTGGACAACTATGGCTACACCTTC. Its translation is CASSADLDNYGYTF.